The sequence of this TCR beta chain was determined in a study of T cell responses to AZD1222 COVID-19 vaccine listed by TCRdb under 2021. In the study overall: AZD1222 recipients whose second dose came at about 4 weeks and those whose second dose came at about 12 weeks were combined into one group, since spike-specific TCR depth and breadth did not differ between the two schedules. A total of over 230 trial participants underwent TCR sequencing, of whom 207 received two doses of AZD1222 and around 26 received two doses of the MenACWY control vaccine. Enrollment into the trials was organized by age into subgroups of 18-55, 56-69 and 70-plus years, and those subgroups contained roughly 150, 30 and 60 TCR-sequenced participants, respectively. Points the paper makes about the study in general: Reportedly, close to half of the unique spike-specific TCRs recognized epitopes lying outside the regions that are mutated in the B.1.351 and B.1.1.7 variants. In the small 56-69-year group, the increase in depth fell short of significance, most likely because of low power. Conclusions about previously exposed vaccinees are limited, since just five to seven AZD1222 recipients were seropositive for SARS-CoV-2 at baseline. Because no day 14 peak-response samples were available, repertoires were characterized only after the peak T cell response. Participants were mostly white British and included more females than males, and it was suggested by the authors that clonal diversity may have been underestimated. The vaccine-associated CD4 TCRs covered the entire spike protein, and the dominant responses fell in regions 160-218 and 743-854. After two AZD1222 doses, both the breadth and the depth of spike-specific TCRs were significantly higher than at day 0 and than in MenACWY recipients.

Sample time point, as interpreted from the label and publication: baseline before first vaccination. The vaccinee samples were drawn from two UK trials, COV001 and COV002, one of which was a single-blind randomized controlled phase 2/3 trial testing AZD1222 (ChAdOx1 nCoV-19) in healthy adults. For TCRbeta chain sequencing, PBMC samples were collected from trial participants at day 0 and at day 28 after the second dose. CDR1 and CDR2 (SGHNT, YENEEA) derive from the germline V gene. The CDR3, from cysteine to phenylalanine, totals 15 residues. Kept here is only the CDR3 DNA, which spans 45 bases and is read in frame from base 1. Compared with germline, V lacks 3 bases and J lacks 7 bases; bases without a gene match: 7. The CDR3 regions of human TCRbeta chains were subjected to immunosequencing. Concerning the study's data processing: Repertoire TCRs were checked for matches against a reference library of SARS-CoV-2-specific TCRs that had been generated using the MIRA antigen-specificity platform. Breadth meant the fraction of unique TCRs that were SARS-CoV-2-associated, whereas depth meant the fraction of total T cells that were SARS-CoV-2-associated. Using the MIRA data, every spike-specific TCR was mapped to the spike region that the TCR reacted to and assigned to either a CD4 or a CD8 class. Log10-transformed breadth and depth values were compared by one-way ANOVA with Sidak's multiple comparisons tests. The immuneACCESS repertoire file appears here via TCRdb, limited to in-frame rearrangements. These files lack a portion of the clones; in checked studies, under half of the deficit traces to unresolved V genes, and the cause of the others is not known. The D gene and trimming were derived from the DNA, and the V and J assignments and clone size from that table. The sample records around 100,000 clones, less than 90% of which are singletons. Of the sample, approximately 16% falls within the top ten clones.

A note on this clone: The antigen this receptor binds is unknown. No much larger clonotype is one base removed from it; base qualities were not supplied.

Material: peripheral blood, obtained on day 0 of AZD1222 vaccination. This receptor was identified in an adult in good health. The chain joins TRBV11-3 to TRBJ1-4; 8 bases in between match TRBD1. The CDR3 loop reads CASSLDRDEGEKLFF. Read as DNA, the sequence is TGTGCCAGCAGCTTGGACAGGGACGAGGGTGAAAAACTGTTTTTT.